These T cell receptor beta chains were read from a single sample in a study of CD8 T cells in ankylosing spondylitis. Each CDR3 protein gets one entry after TCRdb re-called the 5' RACE reads with MiXCR. The sample yields roughly 440,000 distinct CDR3 sequences, 15% to 20% seen once. Sequences were obtained from blood, either unsorted or a sorted T cell fraction (not recorded which). Receptors were obtained from a male donor with ankylosing spondylitis. Both conserved end residues are part of each CDR3. A D gene is named only where the DNA matches it firmly. Expanded clones get a size class; other rows say once, few or many, or leave the size out.

abundance	d_gene	j_gene	v_gene	CDR3aa	CDR3nt
NA	NA	TRBJ2-1	TRBV4-1	CASSQELVAKSSYNEQFF	TGCGCCAGCAGCCAAGAACTAGTCGCGAAGAGCTCCTACAATGAGCAGTTCTTC
NA	NA	TRBJ2-5	TRBV7-2	CASSPRDRRETQYF	TGTGCCAGCAGCCCGCGGGACCGCCGGGAGACCCAGTACTTC
NA	TRBD2	TRBJ2-7	TRBV6-6	CASTEGTSPEQYF	TGTGCCAGCACCGAAGGGACTAGTCCCGAGCAGTACTTC
few	NA	TRBJ2-1	TRBV20-1	CSAPTPLRSYNEQFF	TGCAGTGCTCCAACCCCGCTGCGCTCCTACAATGAGCAGTTCTTC
NA	NA	TRBJ2-1	TRBV24-1	CATSDKLSSYNEQFF	TGTGCCACCAGTGACAAACTAAGCTCCTACAATGAGCAGTTCTTC
many	NA	TRBJ1-1	TRBV25-1	CASSDYRAEAFF	TGTGCCAGCAGTGATTACAGGGCAGAAGCTTTCTTT
NA	TRBD1	TRBJ1-2	TRBV9	CASSVGVGGGPDKNYGYTF	TGTGCCAGCAGCGTAGGTGTAGGAGGGGGCCCCGACAAAAACTATGGCTACACCTTC
NA	NA	TRBJ1-2	TRBV12-3/TRBV12-4	CASSLSPAGGYTF	TGTGCCAGCAGTTTGTCCCCGGCCGGCGGCTACACCTTC
few	NA	TRBJ1-2	TRBV3-1	CASSQDGQSYGYTF	TGTGCCAGCAGCCAAGATGGACAGAGCTATGGCTACACCTTC
NA	TRBD1	TRBJ1-4	TRBV5-1	CASSFRGLNEKLFF	TGCGCCAGCAGCTTCAGGGGGCTGAATGAAAAACTGTTTTTT
few	TRBD1	TRBJ2-5	TRBV3-1	CASSLRGLGETQYF	TGTGCCAGCAGCCTCAGGGGGCTTGGGGAGACCCAGTACTTC
NA	NA	TRBJ1-4	TRBV12-5	CASGFLLGGTTNEKLFF	TGTGCTAGTGGTTTTTTACTAGGTGGGACAACTAATGAAAAACTGTTTTTT
NA	NA	TRBJ1-3	TRBV7-6	CASSLGRGAPGNTIYF	TGTGCCAGCAGCTTAGGGCGGGGGGCCCCTGGAAACACCATATATTTT
few	TRBD2	TRBJ2-3	TRBV7-2	CASSLAGGRGTDTQYF	TGTGCCAGCAGCTTAGCGGGAGGGCGGGGCACAGATACGCAGTATTTT
few	TRBD1	TRBJ2-7	TRBV6-2/TRBV6-3	CASSYQTGGPYEQYF	TGTGCCAGCAGTTATCAGACAGGGGGCCCATACGAGCAGTACTTC
NA	NA	TRBJ2-2	TRBV30	CAWRPQPNTGELFF	TGTGCCTGGAGGCCACAGCCGAACACCGGGGAGCTGTTTTTT
NA	NA	TRBJ2-2	TRBV28	CASSSTGRSGELFF	TGTGCCAGCAGTTCGACAGGGAGGTCGGGGGAGCTGTTTTTT
few	TRBD1	TRBJ1-1	TRBV27	CASSYRGETEAFF	TGTGCCAGCAGTTACAGGGGGGAAACTGAAGCTTTCTTT
few	NA	TRBJ1-2	TRBV20-1	CSSYSQGKHYGYTF	TGCAGTTCTTACTCCCAGGGGAAGCACTATGGCTACACCTTC
NA	TRBD1	TRBJ1-1	TRBV7-9	CASDLLQGGNTEAFF	TGTGCCAGCGATCTCCTACAGGGGGGGAACACTGAAGCTTTCTTT
few	TRBD2	TRBJ2-1	TRBV27	CASSLVAGGAQFF	TGTGCCAGCAGTTTGGTAGCGGGGGGGGCGCAGTTCTTC